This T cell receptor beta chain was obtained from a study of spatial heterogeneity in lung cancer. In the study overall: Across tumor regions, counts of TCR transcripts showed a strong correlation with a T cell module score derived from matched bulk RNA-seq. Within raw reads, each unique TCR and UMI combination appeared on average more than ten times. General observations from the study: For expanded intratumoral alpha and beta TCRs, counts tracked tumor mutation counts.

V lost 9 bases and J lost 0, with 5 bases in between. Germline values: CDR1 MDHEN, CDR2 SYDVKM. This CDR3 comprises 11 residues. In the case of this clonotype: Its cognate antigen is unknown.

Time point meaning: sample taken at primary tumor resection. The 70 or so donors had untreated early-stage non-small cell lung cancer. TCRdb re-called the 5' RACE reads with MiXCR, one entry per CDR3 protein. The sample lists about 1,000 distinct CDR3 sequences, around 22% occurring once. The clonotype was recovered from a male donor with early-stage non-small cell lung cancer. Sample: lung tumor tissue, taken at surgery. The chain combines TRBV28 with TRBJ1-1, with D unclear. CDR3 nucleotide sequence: TGTGCCAGTCAGGTGAACACTGAAGCTTTCTTT. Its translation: CASQVNTEAFF.